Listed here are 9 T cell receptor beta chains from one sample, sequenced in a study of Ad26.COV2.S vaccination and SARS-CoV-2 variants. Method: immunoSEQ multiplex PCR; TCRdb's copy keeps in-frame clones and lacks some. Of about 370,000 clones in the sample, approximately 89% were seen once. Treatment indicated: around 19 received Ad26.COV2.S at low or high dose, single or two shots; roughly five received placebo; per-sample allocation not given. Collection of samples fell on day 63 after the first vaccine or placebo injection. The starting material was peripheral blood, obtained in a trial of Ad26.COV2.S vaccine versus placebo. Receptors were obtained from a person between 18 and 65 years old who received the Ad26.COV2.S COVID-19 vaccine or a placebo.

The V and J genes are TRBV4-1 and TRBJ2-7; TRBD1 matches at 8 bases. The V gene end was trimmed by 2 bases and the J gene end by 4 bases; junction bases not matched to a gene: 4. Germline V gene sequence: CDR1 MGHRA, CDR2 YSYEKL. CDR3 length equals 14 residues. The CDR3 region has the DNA TGCGCCAGCAGCCAATCGGGACAGGATTACGAGCAGTACTTC. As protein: CASSQSGQDYEQYF.

CDR3 sequence: CASSQELAGGLDTQYF. The CDR3 region has the DNA TGTGCCAGCAGCCAAGAACTAGCGGGAGGGCTGGATACGCAGTATTTT. V gene TRBV4-2 combines with J gene TRBJ2-3, with 13 nucleotides matching TRBD2. J was trimmed by 6 bases and V by 0 bases; bases with no gene match: 3. Germline V gene lookup returns CDR1 LGHNA and CDR2 YNFKEQ. The CDR3 runs 16 residues.

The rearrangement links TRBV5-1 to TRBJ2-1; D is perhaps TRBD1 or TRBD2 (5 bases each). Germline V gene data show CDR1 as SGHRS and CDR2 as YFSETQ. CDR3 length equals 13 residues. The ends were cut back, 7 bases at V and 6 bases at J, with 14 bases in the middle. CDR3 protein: CASDEGLGNEQFF. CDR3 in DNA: TGCGCCAGCGACGAGGGGCTAGGCAATGAGCAGTTCTTC.

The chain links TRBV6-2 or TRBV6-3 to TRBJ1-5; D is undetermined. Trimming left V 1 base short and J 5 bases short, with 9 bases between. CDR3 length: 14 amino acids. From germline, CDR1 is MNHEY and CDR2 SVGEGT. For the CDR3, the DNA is TGTGCCAGCAGTTACTTCCACGGCGATCAGCCCCAGCATTTT. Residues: CASSYFHGDQPQHF.

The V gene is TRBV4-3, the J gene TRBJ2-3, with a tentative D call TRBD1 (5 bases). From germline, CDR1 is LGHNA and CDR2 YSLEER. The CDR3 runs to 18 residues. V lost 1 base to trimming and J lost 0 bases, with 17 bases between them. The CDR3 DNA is TGCGCCAGCAGCCAAGGGTTACAGACAGAGTTTAGCACAGATACGCAGTATTTT. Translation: CASSQGLQTEFSTDTQYF.

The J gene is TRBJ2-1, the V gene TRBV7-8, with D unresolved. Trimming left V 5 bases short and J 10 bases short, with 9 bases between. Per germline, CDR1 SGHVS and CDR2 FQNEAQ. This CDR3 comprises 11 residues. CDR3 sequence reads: CASSPSAEQFF. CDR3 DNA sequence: TGTGCCAGCAGCCCCTCGGCCGAGCAGTTCTTC.

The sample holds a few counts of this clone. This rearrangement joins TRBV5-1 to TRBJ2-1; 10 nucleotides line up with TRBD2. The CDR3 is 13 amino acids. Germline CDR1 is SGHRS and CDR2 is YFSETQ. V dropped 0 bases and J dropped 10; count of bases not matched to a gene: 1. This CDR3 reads CASSLELAGEQFF. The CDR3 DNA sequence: TGCGCCAGCAGCTTGGAACTAGCGGGAGAGCAGTTCTTC.

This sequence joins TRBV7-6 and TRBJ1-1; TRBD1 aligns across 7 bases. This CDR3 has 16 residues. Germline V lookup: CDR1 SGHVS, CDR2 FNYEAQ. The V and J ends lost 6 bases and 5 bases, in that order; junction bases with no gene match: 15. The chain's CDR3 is CASRSRGGPSGTEAFF. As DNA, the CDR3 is TGTGCCAGCAGATCAAGAGGGGGCCCTAGCGGGACTGAAGCTTTCTTT.

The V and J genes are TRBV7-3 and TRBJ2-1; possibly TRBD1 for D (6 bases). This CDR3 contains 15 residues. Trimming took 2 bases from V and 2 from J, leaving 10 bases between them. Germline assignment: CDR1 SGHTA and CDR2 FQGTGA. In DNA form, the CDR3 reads TGTGCCAGCAGCTTATTACAGGGCCCCTACAATGAGCAGTTCTTC. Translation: CASSLLQGPYNEQFF.